This entry is about one T cell receptor (beta chain). This record belongs to a study of T cells in Graves' hyperthyroidism and ophthalmopathy. Stable disease denoted Graves' hyperthyroidism without ophthalmopathy progression within 18 months. Newly diagnosed patients aged 18 to 65 had hyperthyroidism of under 2 months' duration. TCR beta CDR3 regions were amplified from RNA transcripts. The HTBI primer set was used in a first-round RT-PCR of the TCR CDR3. TCRdb reprocessed the multiplex PCR reads with MiXCR, giving one entry per CDR3 protein. The table lists roughly 750,000 distinct CDR3 sequences, about a sixth of them singletons. The sequence was collected from a man between 18 and 29 years old with Graves' hyperthyroidism. The sequenced sample consisted of blood.

DNA of the CDR3: TGCAGTGGGACACTCGGCGGAGACTATGGCTACACCTTC. Protein product: CSGTLGGDYGYTF. This chain uses TRBV20-1 with TRBJ1-2, with a tentative D call TRBD1 (5 bases). V was trimmed by 7 bases and J by 3 bases, leaving 15 bases between them. This CDR3 is 13 amino acids long. Germline CDR1 is DFQATT and CDR2 is SNEGSKA (reference sequence).